The following is a T cell receptor beta chain sequence with its context. The CDR3 runs to 15 residues. Germline trimming cut 7 bases from V and 1 base from J; bases unmatched to any gene: 6. The germline V gene encodes CDR1 LNHDA and CDR2 SQIVND (reference sequence). Libraries were prepared by immunoSEQ multiplex PCR; TCRdb keeps only in-frame clonotypes and omits some of them. This table has under 100,000 clones, 96% appearing once. The sample belongs to a study of cytomegalovirus exposure and HLA in healthy donors. Sequenced input: PBMCs. The receptor was derived from a man between 18 and 29 years old in good health and CMV-seronegative. The V gene is TRBV19, the J gene TRBJ2-2, with 7 nucleotides matching TRBD2. This chain's CDR3 is CASMEGTKNTGELFF. In nucleotides, the CDR3 is TGTGCCAGTATGGAAGGGACTAAGAACACCGGGGAGCTGTTTTTT.